This T cell receptor beta chain was profiled in a study of CD8 T cells in Susac syndrome. The study's findings and limits: It was acknowledged in the study that the number of individuals who were included in its TCR sequencing and HLA analysis was relatively small.

This CDR3 has 14 residues. Germline V gene sequence: CDR1 ENHRY, CDR2 SYGVKD. V dropped 6 bases and J dropped 4 bases, with 14 bases sitting between them. It was with random hexamers that 0.5 to 1 ug RNA was reverse transcribed. MiXCR, applied by TCRdb to the immunoSEQ multiplex PCR reads, yields one record per CDR3 protein. Here the sample spans 190,000 or so distinct CDR3 sequences, roughly 96% being singletons. Worth noting for this clonotype: Antigen unknown.

The T cells that were sequenced for TCR beta were CD8+ and CD4+ cells from blood. The chain is built from TRBV10-3 and TRBJ2-3, with a weak D call TRBD2 (6 bases). This receptor was obtained from a human donor with multiple sclerosis. Sequenced sample: CD4+ T cells from PBMCs. The CDR3 sequence is CAIRLAEDSDTQYF. CDR3 bases: TGTGCCATCAGATTAGCGGAGGATTCAGATACGCAGTATTTT.